The clone carrying this TCR beta chain occurred many times. Its cognate antigen is unknown. TCRdb re-called clones via MiXCR from the PCR reads. The sample yields over 30,000 clones, 7% to 9% seen once. This CDR3 comprises 13 residues. Germline V gives CDR1 MNHNS, CDR2 SASEGT. Losses at the gene ends were 6 bases for V and 5 bases for J; bases not matched to a gene: 6. There were no patients who had received any treatment before thyroid surgery. The data belong to a study of metastatic and nonmetastatic thyroid tumors. Study summary: For malignant and benign thyroid patients, tumor or nodule tissue and blood were the sources whose repertoires were compared. The study, taken as a whole, reports: Relative to benign nodules, malignant thyroid tumors were reportedly characterized by significantly elevated TCR beta diversity in blood and tumor.

This chain uses TRBV6-1 with TRBJ2-7; 8 bases line up with TRBD1. The specimen was blood. This sequence was found in a female donor with papillary thyroid cancer or a benign thyroid nodule (not recorded which). Some clones in this sample may be carry-over from other donors' samples. The CDR3 sequence: CASSPGQGNEQYF. The CDR3 nucleotides are TGTGCCAGCAGCCCCGGACAGGGCAACGAGCAGTACTTC.